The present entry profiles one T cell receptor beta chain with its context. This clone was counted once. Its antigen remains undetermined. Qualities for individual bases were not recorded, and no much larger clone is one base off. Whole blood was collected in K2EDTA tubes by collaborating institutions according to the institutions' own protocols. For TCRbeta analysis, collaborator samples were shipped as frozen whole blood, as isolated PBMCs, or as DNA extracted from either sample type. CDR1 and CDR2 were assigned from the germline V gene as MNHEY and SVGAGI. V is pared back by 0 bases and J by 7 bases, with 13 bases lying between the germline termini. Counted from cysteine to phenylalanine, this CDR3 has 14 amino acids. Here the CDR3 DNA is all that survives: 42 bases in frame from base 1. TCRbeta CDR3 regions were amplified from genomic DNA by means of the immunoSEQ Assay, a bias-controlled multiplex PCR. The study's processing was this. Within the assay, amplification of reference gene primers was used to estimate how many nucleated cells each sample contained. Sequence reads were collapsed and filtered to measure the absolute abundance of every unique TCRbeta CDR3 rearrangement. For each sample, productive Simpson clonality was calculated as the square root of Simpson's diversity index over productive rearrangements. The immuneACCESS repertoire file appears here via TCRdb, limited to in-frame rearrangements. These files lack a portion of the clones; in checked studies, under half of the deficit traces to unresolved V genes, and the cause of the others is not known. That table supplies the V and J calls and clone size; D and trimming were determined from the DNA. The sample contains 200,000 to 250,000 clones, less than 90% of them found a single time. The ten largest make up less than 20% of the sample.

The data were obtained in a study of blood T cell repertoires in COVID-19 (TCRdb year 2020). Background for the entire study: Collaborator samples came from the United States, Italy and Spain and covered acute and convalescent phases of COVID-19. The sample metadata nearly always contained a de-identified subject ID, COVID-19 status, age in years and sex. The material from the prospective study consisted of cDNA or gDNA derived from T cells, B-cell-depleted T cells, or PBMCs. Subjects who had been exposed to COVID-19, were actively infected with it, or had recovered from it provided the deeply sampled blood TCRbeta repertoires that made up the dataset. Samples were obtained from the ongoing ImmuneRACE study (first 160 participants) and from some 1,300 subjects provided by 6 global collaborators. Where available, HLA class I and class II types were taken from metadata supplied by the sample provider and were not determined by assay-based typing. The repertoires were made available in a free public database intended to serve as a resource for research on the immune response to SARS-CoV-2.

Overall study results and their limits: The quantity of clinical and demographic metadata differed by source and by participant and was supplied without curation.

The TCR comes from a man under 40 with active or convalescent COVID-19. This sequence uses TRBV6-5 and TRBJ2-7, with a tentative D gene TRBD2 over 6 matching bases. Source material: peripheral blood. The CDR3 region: CASSYSAGGREQYF. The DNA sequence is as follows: TGTGCCAGCAGTTACTCTGCTGGAGGGAGGGAGCAGTACTTC.